Listed below are T cell receptor beta chains from one sample, sequenced in a study of cytomegalovirus exposure and HLA in healthy donors. Using immunoSEQ multiplex PCR, the repertoire was profiled, and TCRdb retains in-frame clones only, with some absent. This sample has 130,000 to 150,000 clones, with almost 85% found just once. Sample: PBMCs. Source of these receptors: a woman aged 25 to 45 in good health and CMV-seronegative. Both conserved end residues are part of each CDR3. The order of the fields is V gene, J gene, clone size, CDR3 protein. Size is stated for part of the rows, as once, few or many counts, or as a class when the clone is expanded.

>TRBV11-2|TRBJ2-7|many
CASRPRGERGGLYEQYF
>TRBV7-2|TRBJ1-5|.
CASSLGPGRHSNQPQHF
>TRBV13|TRBJ2-7|.
CASSLGLKTGVSYEQYF
>TRBV11-2|TRBJ1-4|.
CASRRQGWSHEKLFF
>TRBV5-1|TRBJ1-1|once
CATSTENMNTEAFF
>TRBV30|TRBJ1-2|.
CAWETGVGYGYTF
>TRBV5-4|TRBJ1-1|.
CASSLFYQGKTEAFF
>TRBV7-3|TRBJ1-6|.
CASSLRAGGNSPLHF
>TRBV7-7|TRBJ2-5|.
CASSLGPGAQETQYF
>TRBV5-1|TRBJ1-4|.
CASSSDRGLNEKLFF
>TRBV4-2|TRBJ1-2|.
CASSQVIRDGYTF
>TRBV30|TRBJ1-4|.
CARREFNEKLFF